There are a few counts of the clone carrying this T cell receptor beta chain. Attachment of unique molecular identifiers was made to individual cDNA molecules. TCRdb reanalysed the 5' RACE reads using MiXCR and keeps one entry per CDR3 protein. The sample yields 70,000 or so distinct CDR3 sequences, around 13% seen once. This record belongs to a study of early T cells in non-severe SARS-CoV-2 infection. On the study more broadly: Sequencing of bulk RNA from unsorted whole blood was done, without chain pairing.

Germline V CDR1 and CDR2: MDHEN, SYDVKM. V lost 6 bases, J lost 2 bases, and 4 bases lay in between. The CDR3 loop spans 11 amino acids. Material for sequencing was whole blood. The source of this sequence is an adult who was a healthcare worker with PCR-confirmed SARS-CoV-2 infection or an uninfected control (not recorded which). The chain links TRBV28 to TRBJ2-5; D remains ambiguous. The CDR3 here is CASRGQETQYF. In nucleotides, the CDR3 is TGTGCCAGCAGAGGACAAGAGACCCAGTACTTC.